One sample yielded the 20 T cell receptor beta chains listed below, sequenced in a study of blood T cells in healthy people across ages. Then a second PCR, running roughly 7 to 11 cycles, was carried out with a sample-barcoded 5' primer and a J-beta primer mix. Each CDR3 protein gets one entry after TCRdb re-called the 5' RACE reads with MiXCR. The table has about 680,000 distinct CDR3 sequences, about 52% seen once. Sequencing input: blood. Receptor source: a woman aged 60-70 years in good health.

The chain uses TRBV24-1 and TRBJ2-1; D not certain. Germline V gene lookup returns CDR1 KGHDR and CDR2 SFDVKD. CDR3 size: 11 residues. Trimming removed 1 base from V and 9 bases from J, with 3 bases in between. CDR3 coding DNA: TGTGCCACCAGTGATTTTGGTGAGCAGTTCTTC. Protein: CATSDFGEQFF.

This clonotype was counted a few times. V and J are TRBV24-1 and TRBJ2-3, with TRBD1 matching over 8 bases. This CDR3 spans 15 amino acids. V lost 2 bases and J lost 2; bases outside the gene matches: 2. Germline loops: CDR1 KGHDR, CDR2 SFDVKD. The CDR3 DNA reads as TGTGCCACCAGTGATTCAGGGGGCCCCACAGATACGCAGTATTTT. Protein sequence: CATSDSGGPTDTQYF.

The V gene is TRBV15, the J gene TRBJ2-5; D is undetermined. The better agreement between TRBJ2-7 and the DNA end casts doubt on the J call. The CDR3 length is 13 residues. Germline-derived CDR1 and CDR2 are LNHNV and YYDKDF (reference sequence). DNA for the CDR3: TGTGCCACCAGCAAGGGAACCAACTACGAGCAGTACTTC. Protein product: CATSKGTNYEQYF.

A word on this clonotype: One end of the junction is discordant with germline, which a read error may explain. This chain joins TRBV2 and TRBJ1-1; a weak D match, TRBD1 (6 bases). CDR1 SNHLY and CDR2 FYNNEI come from the germline V gene. The length of the CDR3 is 15 residues. CDR3 DNA sequence: TGTACCAGCAGTGGAGCCCAGACAGGCTCCCCTGAAGCTTTCTTT. Encoded protein: CTSSGAQTGSPEAFF. The whole variable domain, filled in from reference TRBV2 and TRBJ1-1, reads EPEVTQTPSHQVTQMGQEVILRCVPISNHLYFYWYRQILGQKVEFLVSFYNNEISEKSEIFDDQFSVERPDGSNFTLKIRSTKLEDSAMYFCTSSGAQTGSPEAFFGQGTRLTVV.

With respect to this clonotype: At one end, the junction sequence differs from germline, possibly due to a read error. The chain couples TRBV3-1 to TRBJ2-7; 11 nucleotides match TRBD2. The CDR3 is 16 amino acids. CDR1 and CDR2 (germline): LGHDT, YNNKEL (reference sequence). This CDR3 is CASSQRTSGSSYERYF. Written as DNA, the CDR3 is TGTGCCAGCAGCCAGAGAACTAGCGGGAGCTCCTACGAGCGGTACTTC.

The chain recombines TRBV20-1 with TRBJ1-6; weak D call: TRBD1 (6 bases). Germline V CDR1 and CDR2: DFQATT, SNEGSKA (reference sequence). This CDR3 has 14 residues. The V gene lost 1 base and the J gene lost 12 bases, with 16 bases spanning the gap. The CDR3 sequence: CSARADSRVEPLHF. The CDR3 DNA is TGCAGTGCTAGAGCGGACAGCCGGGTTGAACCCCTCCACTTT.

This clonotype was detected once. The V call is TRBV20-1, the J call TRBJ2-4; perhaps TRBD1 as D (5 bases). The CDR3 spans 16 residues. The germline gives CDR1 DFQATT, CDR2 SNEGSKA (reference sequence). V was pared by 0 bases and J by 1 base, with 13 bases between. The CDR3 DNA follows: TGCAGTGCTAGAGATCCCACAGGTCTTGCCAAAAACATTCAGTACTTC. Its translation is CSARDPTGLAKNIQYF.

Of note for this clonotype: This may be a read error: a much more frequent sequence differs by one nucleotide. This chain joins TRBV29-1 and TRBJ2-5; 12 bases match TRBD2. Per the germline V gene, CDR1 is SQVTM and CDR2 is ANQGSEA. The CDR3 spans 14 residues. The ends lost 7 bases at V and 4 bases at J; junction bases unmatched: 7. The CDR3 sequence is CSASTSGGGETQYF. In nucleotides, the CDR3 is TGCAGCGCCTCGACTAGCGGGGGAGGAGAGACCCAGTACTTC. Full variable domain (remainder filled in from reference TRBV29-1 and TRBJ2-5): SAVISQKPSRDICQRGTSLTIQCQVDSQVTMMFWYRQQPGQSLTLIATANQGSEATYESGFVIDKFPISRPNLTFSTLTVSNMSPEDSSIYLCSASTSGGGETQYFGPGTRLLVL.

This clonotype was counted a few times. V is TRBV7-3 and J is TRBJ2-7; 8 bases are a match to TRBD2. The CDR3 sequence is 15 residues long. Germline CDR1 and CDR2: SGHTA and FQGTGA. V trimming: 2 bases; J trimming: 1 base; junction bases outside the gene matches: 4. CDR3 sequence reads: CASSLYGGGSYEQYF. CDR3 DNA: TGTGCCAGCAGCTTATACGGGGGGGGTTCCTACGAGCAGTACTTC.

The CDR3 DNA follows: TGCAGTGCTAGAGTTAGAGGGTGGCGAATCTACGAGCAGTACTTC. Translation: CSARVRGWRIYEQYF. This chain joins TRBV20-1 and TRBJ2-5; weak D call: TRBD2 (5 bases). The assigned J gene may be wrong: the sequence end matches TRBJ2-7 better. The CDR3 sequence is 15 residues long. In germline, CDR1 is DFQATT, CDR2 SNEGSKA (reference sequence).

V gene TRBV9 combines with J gene TRBJ2-1, with D possibly TRBD2 on 5 matching bases. From germline, CDR1 is SGDLS and CDR2 YYNGEE. The CDR3 covers 16 residues. Between the trimmed V and J ends, which lost 1 base and 1 base, there was a span of 12 bases. CDR3 in DNA: TGTGCCAGCAGCGTACGAGAGGGTAGGTCCTACAATGAGCAGTTCTTC. This encodes CASSVREGRSYNEQFF.

This clonotype was recorded a few times. This chain links TRBV12-3 or TRBV12-4 with TRBJ1-4; 11 nucleotides match TRBD1. This CDR3 spans 15 amino acids. V was pared by 8 bases and J by 0 bases, with 2 bases of the junction left unmatched. The CDR3 DNA reads as TGTGCCAGCGGGACAGGGGGTTCAACTAATGAAAAACTGTTTTTT. Translating gives CASGTGGSTNEKLFF.

This clonotype was recorded once. A junction boundary mismatches the germline segment, possibly from a read error. The CDR3 DNA is TGTGCCAGCACCCGGACTAGCGGGAGGAGCTCCTACGGGCAGTACTTC. It translates to CASTRTSGRSSYGQYF. This chain links TRBV28 with TRBJ2-7; 14 bases are shared with TRBD2. Germline V lookup: CDR1 MDHEN, CDR2 SYDVKM. The CDR3 runs to 16 residues.

About this clonotype: One junction end disagrees with the germline gene, perhaps due to a read error. CDR3 protein: CAGSSPTDTQYF. DNA for the CDR3: TGCGCCGGCAGCAGCCCCACAGATACGCAGTATTTT. The gene calls are TRBV5-1 and TRBJ2-3, with D unclear. The CDR3 runs to 12 residues. Looked up from germline, CDR1 is SGHRS and CDR2 is YFSETQ.

The chain carries TRBV20-1 and TRBJ2-7; 9 nucleotides match TRBD2. Germline-derived CDR1 and CDR2 are DFQATT and SNEGSKA (reference sequence). This CDR3 is built from 14 residues. Trimming cost V 2 bases and J 4 bases; bases outside gene matches: 6. The CDR3 reads CSARTPLAGYEQYF. DNA for the CDR3: TGCAGTGCTAGAACCCCCCTAGCGGGATACGAGCAGTACTTC.

The chain carries TRBV7-9 and TRBJ2-5; possibly TRBD1 for D (5 bases). The CDR3 length is 16 residues. V lost 3 bases, J lost 1 base, and 15 bases lay in between. Per germline, CDR1 SEHNR and CDR2 FQNEAQ (reference sequence). The CDR3 here is CASSFGHSLTQETQYF. The CDR3 bases are TGTGCCAGCAGCTTTGGACATTCTTTAACCCAAGAGACCCAGTACTTC.

This clonotype showed up many times. The chain's CDR3 is CASSLSSGYQETQYF. CDR3 DNA: TGTGCCAGCAGTTTAAGTTCGGGGTACCAAGAGACCCAGTACTTC. This chain connects TRBV28 to TRBJ2-5; D may be TRBD2 (5 bases). The V end lost 2 bases, the J end lost 0 bases, and 10 bases lay between the germline ends. CDR1 and CDR2 (germline): MDHEN, SYDVKM. This CDR3 has 15 amino acids.

This clonotype showed up just a few times. The chain couples TRBV5-6 to TRBJ2-1; 10 nucleotides agree with TRBD2. In germline, CDR1 is SGHDT, CDR2 YYEEEE. The J segment lost 3 bases and the V segment lost 1 base, leaving 4 bases of the junction unmatched. This CDR3 region has 16 residues. CDR3 loop: CASSLTSGAIYNEQFF. The CDR3 DNA reads as TGTGCCAGCAGCTTGACTAGCGGGGCTATCTACAATGAGCAGTTCTTC. The variable domain in full, with the rest retrieved from reference TRBV5-6 and TRBJ2-1, is DAGVTQSPTHLIKTRGQQVTLRCSPKSGHDTVSWYQQALGQGPQFIFQYYEEEERQRGNFPDRFSGHQFPNYSSELNVNALLLGDSALYLCASSLTSGAIYNEQFFGPGTRLTVL.

This clonotype was detected a few times. The V and J genes are TRBV5-6 and TRBJ2-7, with 9 bases aligning to TRBD2. CDR1 and CDR2 (germline): SGHDT, YYEEEE. This CDR3 is built from 15 residues. Unmatched junction bases numbered 14, after V lost 2 bases and J lost 11 bases. The CDR3, as DNA: TGTGCCAGCAGCTTAGGTGGACTAGCGAGATTTAAAGAGTACTTC. Amino acids: CASSLGGLARFKEYF.

This clonotype was observed a handful of times. V usage is TRBV30 and J usage is TRBJ2-7, with D possibly being TRBD1 (6 bases). The germline V gene encodes CDR1 GTSNPN and CDR2 SVGIG (reference sequence). CDR3 length: 13 amino acids. V dropped 1 base and J dropped 10 bases, with 17 bases sitting between them. This chain's CDR3 is CAWSATGPATQYF. For the CDR3, the DNA is TGTGCCTGGAGTGCGACAGGCCCCGCCACCCAGTACTTC.